These 11 T cell receptor beta chains were sequenced from one sample in a study of T cell repertoires in cytomegalovirus infection. Using its own MiXCR run on the reads, TCRdb lists one record per CDR3 protein. The sample yields over 90,000 distinct CDR3 sequences, approximately 16% seen once. The material sequenced was PBMCs. These TCRs come from a human donor in good health (CMV status not recorded). Some clones in this sample may be carry-over from other donors' samples.

This clonotype has ten or more counts. This chain joins TRBV7-2 and TRBJ1-2, with 9 bases fitting TRBD1. With 7 bases clipped from V and 2 bases from J, the junction kept 5 bases outside the gene matches. The germline CDR1 and CDR2 sequences are SGHTA and FQGNSA. The CDR3 runs 14 residues. As DNA, the CDR3 is TGTGCCAGCACCTGGGACAGGGAAAACTATGGCTACACCTTC. Its protein product is CASTWDRENYGYTF.

The chain recombines TRBV6-5 with TRBJ2-3, with D unresolved. Trimming took 2 bases from V and 2 from J, leaving 8 bases between them. Germline-derived CDR1 and CDR2 are MNHEY and SVGAGI. The CDR3 is 14 residues long. The CDR3 is CASSYGIDTDTQYF. The CDR3 DNA follows: TGTGCCAGCAGTTACGGGATAGACACAGATACGCAGTATTTT.

The V and J genes are TRBV7-2 and TRBJ2-1; 11 nucleotides line up with TRBD2. The trim removed 2 bases at V and 6 bases at J, leaving 6 bases unmatched. Germline CDR1 and CDR2: SGHTA and FQGNSA. This CDR3 has 16 residues. The CDR3 coding sequence is TGTGCCAGCAGCTTACTAGCGGGGGGAGTCCGCAATGAGCAGTTCTTC. Its translation is CASSLLAGGVRNEQFF.

This clonotype was recorded many times. J is TRBJ1-4 and V is TRBV7-2, with D possibly TRBD1 on 6 matching bases. The germline gives CDR1 SGHTA, CDR2 FQGNSA. The CDR3 spans 15 residues. Trimming took off 5 bases at V and 10 bases at J, with 20 bases between the two ends. Written as DNA, the CDR3 is TGTGCCAGCAGCCGCGGGGGGGGCGACCGTGTAAAACTGTTTTTT. This sequence encodes CASSRGGGDRVKLFF.

This clonotype has at least ten counts. V is TRBV18 and J is TRBJ1-1, with D unclear. This CDR3 contains 12 residues. V was pared by 6 bases and J by 4 bases, with 9 bases between. From germline, CDR1 is KGHSH and CDR2 LQKENI. The CDR3 region is CASSDLLTEAFF. DNA for the CDR3: TGTGCCAGCTCCGACTTGCTCACTGAAGCTTTCTTT.

In its sample, this clonotype was seen many times. This rearrangement joins TRBV25-1 to TRBJ2-1; 7 bases are shared with TRBD2. V dropped 5 bases and J dropped 5; count of bases not matched to a gene: 15. Germline CDR1 and CDR2: MGHDK and SYGVNS. This CDR3 contains 17 residues. The CDR3 DNA reads as TGTGCCAGCAGTCCCTTACTCTCCGCGGGGGATAACAATGAGCAGTTCTTC. Its translation is CASSPLLSAGDNNEQFF.

This clonotype was counted many times. The genes are TRBV11-3 and TRBJ1-1; 11 bases are a match to TRBD1. Trimming took 5 bases from V and 2 from J; bases not matched to a gene: 4. There are 15 residues in the CDR3. Germline V CDR1 and CDR2: SGHNT, YENEEA. The CDR3 loop reads CASSKGQGENTEAFF. The CDR3 coding sequence is TGTGCCAGCAGCAAGGGACAGGGGGAAAACACTGAAGCTTTCTTT.

This clonotype was counted at least ten times. V and J are TRBV7-8 and TRBJ2-1; 8 bases align to TRBD1. Germline CDR1 is SGHVS and CDR2 is FQNEAQ. Trimming at V came to 6 bases and at J to 4 bases, leaving 2 bases not matched to a gene. The CDR3 spans 13 residues. This CDR3 reads CASSRDRYNEQFF. Written as DNA, the CDR3 is TGTGCCAGCAGTCGGGACAGGTACAATGAGCAGTTCTTC.

This clonotype has only a few counts. The chain has TRBV12-3 or TRBV12-4 and TRBJ1-3, with D tentatively TRBD1 (6 bases). This CDR3 has 14 residues. Trimming removed 1 base at V and 4 bases at J, with 8 bases between. The CDR3 sequence is CASSLGRGGNTIYF. CDR3 nucleotides: TGTGCCAGCAGTTTAGGCAGGGGCGGAAACACCATATATTTT.

The genes are TRBV5-6 and TRBJ1-3, with a weak D call TRBD1 (5 bases). Germline V gene sequence: CDR1 SGHDT, CDR2 YYEEEE. Deletions cut 0 bases from V and 0 bases from J, with 10 bases between. CDR3 length: 16 amino acids. The chain's CDR3 is CASSLGQLFSGNTIYF. The CDR3 bases are TGTGCCAGCAGCTTGGGACAGCTTTTCTCTGGAAACACCATATATTTT.

The gene calls are TRBV12-3 or TRBV12-4 and TRBJ2-5, with TRBD1 matching over 10 bases. The junction had 7 bases not matched to a gene; V was cut back by 5 bases and J by 7 bases. The CDR3 spans 14 residues. The CDR3 nucleotides read TGTGCCAGCAGTCCCGGGACAGGGGAAGGGACCCAGTACTTC. Amino acid sequence: CASSPGTGEGTQYF.